A single sample is the source of the 4 T cell receptor beta chains below, sequenced in a study of CD8 T cells in ankylosing spondylitis. Their antigens are not known. Using its own MiXCR run on the 5' RACE reads, TCRdb lists one record per CDR3 protein. The sample carries about 700,000 distinct CDR3 sequences, around 20% recorded once. Study-wide points: It appeared that ankylosing spondylitis blood was characterized by a TCR beta motif of roughly 8 highly homologous variants.

Sequencing used blood, either unsorted or a sorted T cell fraction (not recorded which). These receptors all come from a male donor with ankylosing spondylitis.

This clonotype has a count of ten or more. The gene calls are TRBV29-1 and TRBJ2-3; TRBD2 aligns across 11 bases. The CDR3 totals 15 residues. CDR1 is SQVTM, CDR2 ANQGSEA, per germline. J lost 0 bases, V lost 2 bases, and 1 base had no gene match. CDR3 residues: CSVEPSGGSTDTQYF. The CDR3 nucleotides are TGCAGCGTTGAACCTAGCGGGGGGAGCACAGATACGCAGTATTTT.

This clonotype appeared a few times. The CDR3 region has the DNA TGTGCCAGCAGACTACCGGGACAGGGGACGACAGATACGCAGTATTTT. It encodes CASRLPGQGTTDTQYF. The gene calls are TRBV28 and TRBJ2-3, with 10 bases aligning to TRBD1. The CDR3 spans 16 residues. In germline, CDR1 is MDHEN, CDR2 SYDVKM. V lost 6 bases to trimming and J lost 3 bases; unmatched junction nucleotides: 9. Full variable domain (rest looked up from reference TRBV28 and TRBJ2-3): DVKVTQSSRYLVKRTGEKVFLECVQDMDHENMFWYRQDPGLGLRLIYFSYDVKMKEKGDIPEGYSVSREKKERFSLILESASTNQTSMYLCASRLPGQGTTDTQYFGPGTRLTVL.

The genes are TRBV7-9 and TRBJ2-5, with unresolved D. This CDR3 comprises 17 residues. V dropped 1 base and J dropped 2 bases, with 17 bases sitting between them. Germline CDR1 reads SEHNR; CDR2 reads FQNEAQ (reference sequence). The chain's CDR3 is CASSLEWSAVGQETQYF. The CDR3 DNA reads as TGTGCCAGCAGCTTAGAATGGAGTGCCGTCGGGCAAGAGACCCAGTACTTC.

V is TRBV9 and J is TRBJ2-2; TRBD2 agrees at 15 bases. V gave up 4 bases and J gave up 6 bases; unmatched junction bases: 4. In germline, CDR1 is SGDLS, CDR2 YYNGEE. The CDR3 is 16 amino acids. The chain's CDR3 is CASSTRTSGRAGELFF. The CDR3 DNA reads TGTGCCAGCAGCACACGGACTAGCGGGAGGGCCGGGGAGCTGTTTTTT.